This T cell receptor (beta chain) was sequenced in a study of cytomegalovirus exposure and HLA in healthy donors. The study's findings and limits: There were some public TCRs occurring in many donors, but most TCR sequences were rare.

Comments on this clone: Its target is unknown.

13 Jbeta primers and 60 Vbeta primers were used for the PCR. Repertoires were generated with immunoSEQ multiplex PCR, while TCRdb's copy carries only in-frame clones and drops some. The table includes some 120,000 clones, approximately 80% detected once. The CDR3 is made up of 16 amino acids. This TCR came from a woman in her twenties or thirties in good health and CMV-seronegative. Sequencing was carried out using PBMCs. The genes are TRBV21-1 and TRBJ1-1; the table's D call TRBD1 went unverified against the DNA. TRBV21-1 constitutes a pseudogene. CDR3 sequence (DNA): TGTGCCAGCAGCAAAGCCAGTCTGTTGGTGAACACTGAAGCTTTCTTT. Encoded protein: CASSKASLLVNTEAFF.